The T cell receptor beta chain described here comes from a study of blood T cell repertoires in COVID-19. Across the study: The samples span acute and convalescent COVID-19 from the United States, Italy and Spain.

A word on this clone: Other DNA sequences in the same sample also yield this CDR3.

Per the germline V gene, CDR1 is SGHRS and CDR2 is YFSETQ. The CDR3 is made up of 14 amino acids. The V and J ends lost 0 bases and 5 bases respectively, with 11 bases between them. As processed by the authors: Amplification of reference gene primers provided the estimated nucleated cell counts. Repertoires were generated with immunoSEQ multiplex PCR, while TCRdb's copy carries only in-frame clones and drops some. V and J calls and clone size follow that table, whereas D and trimming were derived from the DNA. The sample contains a few hundred thousand clones, about 87% of which appear only once. This chain connects TRBV5-1 to TRBJ2-5; possibly TRBD2 for D (5 bases). The source material was peripheral blood. The receptor was isolated from a man aged 55 to 70 who had recovered from COVID-19. The CDR3 here is CASSLAGRGETQYF. The CDR3, as DNA: TGCGCCAGCAGCTTGGCCGGCAGAGGGGAGACCCAGTACTTC.